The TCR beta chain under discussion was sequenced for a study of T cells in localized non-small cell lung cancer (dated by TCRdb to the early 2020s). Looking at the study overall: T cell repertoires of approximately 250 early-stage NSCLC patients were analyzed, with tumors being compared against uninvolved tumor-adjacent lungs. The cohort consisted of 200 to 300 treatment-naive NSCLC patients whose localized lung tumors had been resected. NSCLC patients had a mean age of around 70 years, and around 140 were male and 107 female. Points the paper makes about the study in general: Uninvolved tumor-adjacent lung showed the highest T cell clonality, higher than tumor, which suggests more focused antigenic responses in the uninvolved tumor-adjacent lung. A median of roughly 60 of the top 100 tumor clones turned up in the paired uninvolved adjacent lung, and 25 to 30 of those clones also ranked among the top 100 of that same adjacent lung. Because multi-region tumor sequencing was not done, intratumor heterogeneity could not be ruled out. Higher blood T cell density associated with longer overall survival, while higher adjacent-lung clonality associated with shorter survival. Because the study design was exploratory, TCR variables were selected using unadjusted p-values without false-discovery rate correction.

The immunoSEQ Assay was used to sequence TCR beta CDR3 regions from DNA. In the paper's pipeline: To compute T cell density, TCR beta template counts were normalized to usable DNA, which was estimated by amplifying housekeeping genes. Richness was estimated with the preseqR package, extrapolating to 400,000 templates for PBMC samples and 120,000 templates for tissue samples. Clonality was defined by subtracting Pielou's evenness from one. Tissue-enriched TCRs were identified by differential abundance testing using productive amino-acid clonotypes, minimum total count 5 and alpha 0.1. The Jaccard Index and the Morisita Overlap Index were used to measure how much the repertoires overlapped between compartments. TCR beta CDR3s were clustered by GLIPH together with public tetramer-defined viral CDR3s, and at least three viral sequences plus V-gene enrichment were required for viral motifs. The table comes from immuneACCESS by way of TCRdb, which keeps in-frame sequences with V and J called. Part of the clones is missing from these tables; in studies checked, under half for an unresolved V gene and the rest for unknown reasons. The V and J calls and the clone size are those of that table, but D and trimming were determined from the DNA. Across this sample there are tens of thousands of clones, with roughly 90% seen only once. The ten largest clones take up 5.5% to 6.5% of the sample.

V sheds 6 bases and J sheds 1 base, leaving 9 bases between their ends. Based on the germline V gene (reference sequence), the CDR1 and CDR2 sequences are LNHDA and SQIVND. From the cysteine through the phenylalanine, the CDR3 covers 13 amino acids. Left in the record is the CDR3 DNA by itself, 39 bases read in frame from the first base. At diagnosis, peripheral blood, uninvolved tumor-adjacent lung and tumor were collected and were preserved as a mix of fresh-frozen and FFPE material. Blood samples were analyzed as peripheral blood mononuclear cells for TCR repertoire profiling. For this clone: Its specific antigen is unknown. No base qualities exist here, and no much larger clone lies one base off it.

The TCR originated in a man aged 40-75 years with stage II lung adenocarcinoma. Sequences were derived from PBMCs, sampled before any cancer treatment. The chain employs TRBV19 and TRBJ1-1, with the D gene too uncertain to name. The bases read TGTGCCAGTAGCGATACAAAGAACACTGAAGCTTTCTTT. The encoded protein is CASSDTKNTEAFF.